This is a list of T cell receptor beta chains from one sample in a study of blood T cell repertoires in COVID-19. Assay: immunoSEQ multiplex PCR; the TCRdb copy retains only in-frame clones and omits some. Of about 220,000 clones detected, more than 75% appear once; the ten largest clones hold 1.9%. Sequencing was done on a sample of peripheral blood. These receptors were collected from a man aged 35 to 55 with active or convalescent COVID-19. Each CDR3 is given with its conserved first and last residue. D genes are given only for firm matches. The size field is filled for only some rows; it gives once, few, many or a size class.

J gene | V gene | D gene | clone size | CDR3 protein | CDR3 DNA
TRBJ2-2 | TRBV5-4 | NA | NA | CASSREAPGELFF | TGTGCCAGCAGTAGGGAGGCCCCCGGGGAGCTGTTTTTT
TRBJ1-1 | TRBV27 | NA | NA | CASSYPPPGQTNTEAFF | TGTGCCAGCAGTTACCCCCCGCCAGGACAGACTAACACTGAAGCTTTCTTT
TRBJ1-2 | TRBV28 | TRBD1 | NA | CASSSPGQAGGYTF | TGTGCCAGCAGTTCCCCGGGACAGGCAGGAGGCTACACCTTC
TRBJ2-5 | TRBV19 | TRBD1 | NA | CASSRGQPQETQYF | TGTGCCAGTAGTAGGGGACAGCCCCAAGAGACCCAGTACTTC
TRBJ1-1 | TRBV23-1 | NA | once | CASRGGGEENTEAFF | TGCGCCAGCAGGGGAGGAGGGGAAGAGAACACTGAAGCTTTCTTT
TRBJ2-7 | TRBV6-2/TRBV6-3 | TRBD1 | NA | CASSWDSPYEQYF | TGTGCCAGCAGTTGGGACAGCCCCTACGAGCAGTACTTC
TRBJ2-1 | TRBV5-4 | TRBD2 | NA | CASSSPDSGIWEQFF | TGTGCCAGCAGCTCCCCGGATAGCGGGATTTGGGAGCAGTTCTTC
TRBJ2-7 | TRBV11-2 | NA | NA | CASSLQGYEQYF | TGTGCCAGCAGTTTACAGGGTTACGAGCAGTACTTC
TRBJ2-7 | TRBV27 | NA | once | CASSLSRQGSYEQYF | TGTGCCAGCAGTTTATCGAGGCAGGGTTCGTACGAGCAGTACTTC
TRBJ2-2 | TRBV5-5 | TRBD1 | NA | CASSPAGTGYTGELFF | TGTGCCAGCAGCCCAGCCGGGACAGGGTACACCGGGGAGCTGTTTTTT
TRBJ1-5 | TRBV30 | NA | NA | CAWSIGGNSNQPQHF | TGTGCCTGGAGTATCGGGGGGAATAGCAATCAGCCCCAGCATTTT
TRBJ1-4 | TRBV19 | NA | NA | CASSIGKGDHEKLFF | TGTGCCAGTAGTATAGGAAAGGGGGATCATGAAAAACTGTTTTTT
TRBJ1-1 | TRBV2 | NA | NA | CASSEVGGNTEAFF | TGTGCCAGCAGTGAAGTCGGGGGGAACACTGAAGCTTTCTTT
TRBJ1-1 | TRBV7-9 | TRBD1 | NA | CASRPGTDNTEAFF | TGTGCCAGCAGACCAGGGACAGACAACACTGAAGCTTTCTTT
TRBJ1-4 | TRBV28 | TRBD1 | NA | CASSSTGGVNGKLFF | TGTGCCAGCAGTTCCACAGGGGGGGTGAACGGAAAACTGTTTTTT
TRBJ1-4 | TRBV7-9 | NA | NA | CASSPRVATNEKLFF | TGTGCCAGCAGCCCTCGAGTTGCAACTAATGAAAAACTGTTTTTT
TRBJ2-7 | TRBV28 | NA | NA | CASSGGGFYEQYF | TGTGCCAGCAGTGGGGGAGGATTCTACGAGCAGTACTTC
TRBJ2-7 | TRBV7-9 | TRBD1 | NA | CASSPDRAFYEQYF | TGTGCCAGCAGTCCCGACAGGGCTTTCTACGAGCAGTACTTC
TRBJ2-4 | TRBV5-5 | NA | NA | CASSLAYTVRPNIQYF | TGTGCCAGCAGCTTGGCGTATACAGTAAGGCCTAACATTCAGTACTTC
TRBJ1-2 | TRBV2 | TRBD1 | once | CASSELQGAGGYTF | TGTGCCAGCAGTGAATTACAGGGGGCTGGCGGCTACACCTTC
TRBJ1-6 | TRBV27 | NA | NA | CASSSPRTDNSPLHF | TGTGCCAGCAGTTCCCCTAGGACAGATAATTCACCCCTCCACTTT
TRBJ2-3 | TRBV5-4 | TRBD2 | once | CASGRGLAGGGDTQYF | TGTGCCAGCGGGCGAGGACTAGCGGGGGGGGGAGATACGCAGTATTTT
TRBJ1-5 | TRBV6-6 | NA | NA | CASSYHDQPQHF | TGTGCCAGCAGTTACCATGATCAGCCCCAGCATTTT
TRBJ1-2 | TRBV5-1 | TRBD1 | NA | CASSNLTGSYGYTF | TGCGCCAGCAGCAATTTGACAGGGAGCTATGGCTACACCTTC
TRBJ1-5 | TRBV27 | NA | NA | CASRSGGGSNQPQHF | TGTGCCAGCCGATCGGGGGGCGGGAGCAATCAGCCCCAGCATTTT
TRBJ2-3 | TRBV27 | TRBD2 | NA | CASSWSGGGGADTQYF | TGTGCCAGCAGTTGGTCGGGGGGGGGAGGAGCAGATACGCAGTATTTT
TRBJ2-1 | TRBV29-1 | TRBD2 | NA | CSVAGGGTYNEQFF | TGCAGCGTCGCGGGCGGGGGGACCTACAATGAGCAGTTCTTC
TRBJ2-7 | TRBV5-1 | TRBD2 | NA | CASSLITSGTGEQYF | TGCGCCAGCAGCTTGATTACTAGCGGGACGGGGGAGCAGTACTTC
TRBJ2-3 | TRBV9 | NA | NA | CASSVAVTGRTDTQYF | TGTGCCAGCAGCGTAGCGGTGACAGGTCGAACAGATACGCAGTATTTT
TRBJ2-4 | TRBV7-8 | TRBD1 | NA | CASSPGQGLLLAKNIQYF | TGTGCCAGCAGCCCTGGACAGGGGCTCCTTTTAGCCAAAAACATTCAGTACTTC
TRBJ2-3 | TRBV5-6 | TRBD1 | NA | CASSLRGPDTQYF | TGTGCCAGCAGCTTGAGGGGGCCCGATACGCAGTATTTT
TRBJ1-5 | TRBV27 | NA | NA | CASSLTFNQPQHF | TGTGCCAGCAGTTTGACTTTTAATCAGCCCCAGCATTTT
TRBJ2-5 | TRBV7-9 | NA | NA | CASSLRQYQETQYF | TGTGCCAGCAGCCTTCGACAGTACCAAGAGACCCAGTACTTC
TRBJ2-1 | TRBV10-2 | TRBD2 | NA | CASSVLAGGYHEQFF | TGCGCCAGCAGTGTACTAGCGGGAGGGTACCATGAGCAGTTCTTC
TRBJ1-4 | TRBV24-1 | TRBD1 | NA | CATRRTGSLTNEKLFF | TGTGCCACCAGACGGACAGGGAGCCTAACTAATGAAAAACTGTTTTTT
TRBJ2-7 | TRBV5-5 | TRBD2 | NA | CASSPGGQYEQYF | TGTGCCAGCAGCCCGGGGGGGCAGTACGAGCAGTACTTC
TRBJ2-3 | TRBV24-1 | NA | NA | CATSDPQGYLTDTQYF | TGTGCCACCAGTGATCCCCAGGGCTACTTAACAGATACGCAGTATTTT
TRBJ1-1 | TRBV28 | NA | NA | CASSFARRMNTEAFF | TGTGCCAGCAGTTTTGCGAGGCGGATGAACACTGAAGCTTTCTTT
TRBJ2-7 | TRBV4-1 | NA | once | CASSQEDYDEQYF | TGCGCCAGCAGCCAAGAAGACTATGACGAGCAGTACTTC
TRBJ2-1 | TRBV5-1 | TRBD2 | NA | CASSFGTSGSINEQFF | TGCGCCAGCAGCTTCGGGACTAGCGGGAGTATAAATGAGCAGTTCTTC
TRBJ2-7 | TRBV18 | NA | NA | CASSPPFEVAYEQYF | TGTGCCAGCTCACCCCCCTTCGAGGTGGCCTACGAGCAGTACTTC
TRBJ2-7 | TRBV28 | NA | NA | CASTQRSRGYEQYF | TGTGCCAGCACCCAACGGAGCAGGGGTTACGAGCAGTACTTC
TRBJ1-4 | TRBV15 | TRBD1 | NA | CATSTRQGTNEKLFF | TGTGCCACCAGCACGAGACAGGGAACTAATGAAAAACTGTTTTTT
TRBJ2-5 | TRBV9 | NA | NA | CASSVRGRGETQYF | TGTGCCAGCAGCGTAAGAGGGAGGGGGGAGACCCAGTACTTC
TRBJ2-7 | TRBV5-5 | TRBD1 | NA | CASSLDRGRDRAVPYEQYF | TGTGCCAGCAGCTTGGATAGGGGGCGCGACCGGGCGGTACCTTACGAGCAGTACTTC
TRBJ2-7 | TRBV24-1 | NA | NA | CATSDTGHFYEQYF | TGTGCCACCAGTGATACGGGACATTTCTACGAGCAGTACTTC
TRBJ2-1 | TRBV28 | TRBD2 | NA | CASSPLGGGNEQFF | TGTGCCAGCAGTCCCCTCGGGGGGGGGAATGAGCAGTTCTTC
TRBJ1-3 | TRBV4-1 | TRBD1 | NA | CASSQATGVSGNTIYF | TGCGCCAGCAGCCAAGCTACAGGGGTCTCTGGAAACACCATATATTTT